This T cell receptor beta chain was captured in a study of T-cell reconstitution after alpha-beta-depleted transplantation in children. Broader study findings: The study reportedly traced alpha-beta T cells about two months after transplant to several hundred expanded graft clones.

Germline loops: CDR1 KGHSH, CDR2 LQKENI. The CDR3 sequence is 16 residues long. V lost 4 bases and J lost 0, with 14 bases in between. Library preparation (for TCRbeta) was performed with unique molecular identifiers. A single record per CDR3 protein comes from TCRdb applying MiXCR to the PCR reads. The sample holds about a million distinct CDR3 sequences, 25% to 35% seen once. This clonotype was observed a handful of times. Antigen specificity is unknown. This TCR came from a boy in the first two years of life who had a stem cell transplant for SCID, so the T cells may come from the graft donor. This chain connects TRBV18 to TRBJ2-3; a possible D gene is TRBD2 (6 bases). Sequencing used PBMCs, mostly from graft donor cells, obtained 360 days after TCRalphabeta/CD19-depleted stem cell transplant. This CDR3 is CASSHFGGLSTDTQYF. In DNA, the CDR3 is TGTGCCAGCTCACACTTCGGGGGTCTTAGCACAGATACGCAGTATTTT.